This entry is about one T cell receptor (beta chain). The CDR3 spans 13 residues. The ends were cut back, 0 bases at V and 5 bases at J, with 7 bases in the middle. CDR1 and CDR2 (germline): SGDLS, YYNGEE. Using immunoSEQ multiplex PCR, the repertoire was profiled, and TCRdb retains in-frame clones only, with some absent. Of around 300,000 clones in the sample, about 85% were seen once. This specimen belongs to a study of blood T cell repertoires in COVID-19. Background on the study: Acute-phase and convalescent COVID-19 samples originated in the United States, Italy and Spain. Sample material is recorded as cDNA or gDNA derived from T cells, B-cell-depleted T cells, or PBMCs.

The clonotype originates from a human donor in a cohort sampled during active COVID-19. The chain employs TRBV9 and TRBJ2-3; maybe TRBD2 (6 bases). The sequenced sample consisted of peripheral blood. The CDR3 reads CASSVGRGDTQYF. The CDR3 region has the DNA TGTGCCAGCAGCGTAGGGAGGGGAGATACGCAGTATTTT.